Below, 2 T cell receptor beta chains from the same sample are listed, as sequenced in a study of T cells in Graves' hyperthyroidism and ophthalmopathy. It was RNA transcripts that yielded the amplified TCR beta CDR3 regions. An initial round of RT-PCR targeting the TCR CDR3 relied on the HTBI primer set. TCRdb independently ran MiXCR on the multiplex PCR reads; one entry per CDR3 protein. In the table there are a few hundred thousand distinct CDR3 sequences, around 16% of which are singletons. The material sequenced was blood. Every receptor here comes from a woman aged 30 to 39 with Graves' ophthalmopathy.

Many counts were recorded for this clonotype. The rearrangement links TRBV4-2 to TRBJ1-1; no clear D. Germline V gene sequence: CDR1 LGHNA, CDR2 YNFKEQ. The CDR3 is 13 amino acids. V was cut by 1 base and J by 5 bases, with 8 bases left in between. The CDR3 loop is CASSQVPGTEAFF. CDR3 DNA sequence: TGTGCCAGCAGCCAAGTTCCCGGGACTGAAGCTTTCTTT.

The V gene is TRBV29-1, the J gene TRBJ2-7; tentative D call: TRBD1 (5 bases). The CDR3 runs 17 residues. Germline V lookup: CDR1 SQVTM, CDR2 ANQGSEA. Trimming took off 2 bases at V and 0 bases at J, with 20 bases between the two ends. The DNA of the CDR3 is TGCAGCGTTGAAACCTACGACAGACCCACCGCCTCCTACGAGCAGTACTTC. It encodes CSVETYDRPTASYEQYF.